Below are 18 T cell receptor beta chains sequenced from a single sample in a study of a mutant IDH1 vaccine in newly diagnosed glioma. The time point: week 11, during vaccination. Every single dose of the vaccine, 300 ug of mutant IDH1 20-mer peptide, came with topical imiquimod. Profiling relied on immunoSEQ multiplex PCR, and the TCRdb table lists in-frame clones only, not all of them. The sample includes about 64,000 clones, 65% to 85% seen only once; the top ten take more than 7.5%. Their antigen targets remain unknown. Sequenced here: PBMCs, sampled from a glioma patient whose treatment included an IDH1 peptide vaccine. These receptors were collected from a woman between 50 and 59 years old with glioma.

The genes are TRBV6-1 and TRBJ1-4; 7 bases are a match to TRBD1. CDR1 is MNHNS, CDR2 SASEGT, per germline. J was trimmed by 6 bases and V by 9 bases; bases with no gene match: 7. The CDR3 is made up of 13 amino acids. The CDR3 nucleotides are TGTGCCAGTGGGACAGTCGCCCATGAAAAACTGTTTTTT. The encoded protein is CASGTVAHEKLFF.

This chain connects TRBV6-5 to TRBJ1-2, with a weak D call TRBD1 (6 bases). The CDR3 is 14 residues long. With 6 bases removed from V and 4 bases from J, the gap between germline ends came to 15 bases. Germline-derived CDR1 and CDR2 are MNHEY and SVGAGI. CDR3 residues: CASRAAGVSYGYTF. CDR3 DNA sequence: TGTGCCAGCAGGGCGGCAGGGGTGAGCTATGGCTACACCTTC.

J is TRBJ2-3 and V is TRBV4-1, with a weak D call TRBD1 (6 bases). Trimming took off 1 base at V and 5 bases at J, with 10 bases between the two ends. Germline V gives CDR1 MGHRA, CDR2 YSYEKL. The CDR3 loop spans 14 amino acids. The CDR3 DNA sequence: TGCGCCAGCAGCCAAGGGCAGGGACAAGATACGCAGTATTTT. It translates to CASSQGQGQDTQYF.

The genes are TRBV19 and TRBJ1-5; D is unresolved. The germline gives CDR1 LNHDA, CDR2 SQIVND (reference sequence). The CDR3 has 14 amino acids. V was trimmed by 6 bases and J by 0 bases, leaving 9 bases between them. The CDR3 region has the DNA TGTGCCAGTAGCCGAGACACTAGCAATCAGCCCCAGCATTTT. Translated, it gives CASSRDTSNQPQHF.

This chain links TRBV5-4 with TRBJ2-3; 11 positions match TRBD1. V dropped 4 bases and J dropped 1; count of bases not matched to a gene: 5. Germline CDR1 SGHNT, CDR2 YYREEE (reference sequence). This CDR3 region has 16 residues. The CDR3 sequence: CASSRPGQGGTDTQYF. DNA of the CDR3: TGTGCCAGCAGCCGCCCGGGACAGGGGGGCACAGATACGCAGTATTTT.

The chain couples TRBV11-3 to TRBJ1-2, with 8 bases matching TRBD1. The CDR3 has 13 amino acids. CDR1 SGHNT and CDR2 YENEEA come from the germline V gene. Trimming removed 1 base from V and 10 bases from J; junction bases left unmatched: 5. The CDR3 nucleotides read TGTGCCAGCAGCTTAGGGACAGGGAGTGACTACACCTTC. Translating gives CASSLGTGSDYTF.

The chain couples TRBV27 to TRBJ1-4; D ambiguous. The CDR3 sequence is 13 residues long. From germline, CDR1 is MNHEY and CDR2 SMNVEV (reference sequence). Trimming shortened V by 2 bases and J by 7 bases, and 8 bases separated the two germline ends. The CDR3 sequence: CASSLSLGEKLFF. The CDR3 region has the DNA TGTGCCAGCAGTTTAAGTCTGGGTGAAAAACTGTTTTTT.

V usage is TRBV9 and J usage is TRBJ1-3; 9 positions agree with TRBD1. The germline gives CDR1 SGDLS, CDR2 YYNGEE. Trimming cost V 4 bases and J 8 bases; bases outside gene matches: 10. The CDR3 extends over 15 amino acids. The CDR3 loop reads CASSSTTGGWDTIYF. In DNA, the CDR3 is TGTGCCAGCAGCTCCACAACAGGGGGCTGGGACACCATATATTTT.

This clone has only one observation. This chain connects TRBV5-6 to TRBJ1-2; no clear D. V was pared by 0 bases and J by 2 bases, with 5 bases between. Germline CDR1 and CDR2: SGHDT and YYEEEE. This CDR3 has 13 residues. CDR3 sequence (DNA): TGTGCCAGCAGCTTGGGGTCAAACTATGGCTACACCTTC. Its translation is CASSLGSNYGYTF.

This sequence joins TRBV6-6 and TRBJ1-6, with D hard to call. The CDR3 length is 15 residues. Per the germline V gene, CDR1 is MNHNY and CDR2 is SVGAGI (reference sequence). The V gene lost 2 bases and the J gene lost 0 bases, with 5 bases spanning the gap. The CDR3 coding sequence is TGTGCCAGCAGTTACGCGAGCTCCTATAATTCACCCCTCCACTTT. Translated, it gives CASSYASSYNSPLHF.

The chain is built from TRBV6-5 and TRBJ1-1; D not resolved. The germline gives CDR1 MNHEY, CDR2 SVGAGI. The CDR3 length is 13 residues. V shed 7 bases and J shed 0 bases, with 9 bases lying between them. CDR3 nucleotide sequence: TGTGCCAGCAAGGGCCCAATGAACACTGAAGCTTTCTTT. Translation gives CASKGPMNTEAFF.

V and J are TRBV9 and TRBJ1-2; D is perhaps TRBD1 (6 bases). The germline CDR1 and CDR2 sequences are SGDLS and YYNGEE. V was cut by 0 bases and J by 10 bases, with 13 bases left in between. The CDR3 is 13 residues long. CDR3 coding DNA: TGTGCCAGCAGCGTAGTTGCAGGGGTCTCCTACACCTTC. Protein sequence: CASSVVAGVSYTF.

The gene calls are TRBV6-6 and TRBJ1-1; D gene unclear. V was clipped by 5 bases and J by 10 bases, with 8 bases between them. The CDR3 extends over 10 amino acids. The germline V gene encodes CDR1 MNHNY and CDR2 SVGAGI (reference sequence). For the CDR3, the DNA is TGTGCCAGCAGTATGAATGGAGCTTTCTTT. This translates into CASSMNGAFF.

V is TRBV5-6 and J is TRBJ2-5; 7 nucleotides agree with TRBD2. The V segment lost 0 bases and the J segment 5 bases; nucleotides outside the gene matches: 10. The CDR3 totals 16 residues. From germline, CDR1 is SGHDT and CDR2 YYEEEE. CDR3 bases: TGTGCCAGCAGCTTGGCCGGTGGGGGGGGAGTGGAGACCCAGTACTTC. This codes for CASSLAGGGGVETQYF.

The chain recombines TRBV6-6 with TRBJ2-2; the D gene is possibly TRBD1 (6 bases). CDR1 and CDR2 (germline): MNHNY, SVGAGI (reference sequence). Between the trimmed V and J ends, which lost 2 bases and 4 bases, there was a span of 11 bases. This CDR3 contains 15 residues. In nucleotides, the CDR3 is TGTGCCAGCAGTTACGCGGCCAGGGGCACCGGGGAGCTGTTTTTT. Translated: CASSYAARGTGELFF.

V usage is TRBV10-3 and J usage is TRBJ2-7, with a possible D match to TRBD1 (6 bases). Germline values: CDR1 ENHRY, CDR2 SYGVKD. The CDR3 runs to 13 residues. Deletions cut 5 bases from V and 2 bases from J, with 10 bases between. The DNA of the CDR3 is TGTGCCATCAGTATGGACAGTACCTACGAGCAGTACTTC. Encoded protein: CAISMDSTYEQYF.

The rearrangement links TRBV6-1 to TRBJ1-5, with D perhaps TRBD1 (5 bases). The V gene's germline CDR1 is MNHNS and CDR2 SASEGT. The CDR3 covers 13 residues. V was trimmed by 3 bases and J by 6 bases, leaving 9 bases between them. CDR3 residues: CASSDRGPQPQHF. CDR3 DNA: TGTGCCAGCAGTGATAGGGGCCCTCAGCCCCAGCATTTT.

The gene calls are TRBV7-9 and TRBJ2-2; a weak D match, TRBD2 (7 bases). The V end lost 6 bases, the J end lost 5 bases, and 16 bases lay between the germline ends. CDR3 size: 15 residues. Germline lookup yields CDR1 SEHNR and CDR2 FQNEAQ (reference sequence). The CDR3 bases are TGTGCCAGCAGAGGGGGGGGGAGACAAACCGGGGAGCTGTTTTTT. Translating gives CASRGGGRQTGELFF.